The T cell receptor (beta chain) described here comes from a study of T cell repertoires in cytomegalovirus infection. TCRdb used MiXCR to reprocess the reads, holding one entry per CDR3 protein. The sample shows around 260,000 distinct CDR3 sequences, approximately 9% of them seen only once. Only a few counts were recorded for this clonotype. Germline CDR1 SEHNR, CDR2 FQNEAQ (reference sequence). The CDR3 is 16 amino acids. V was pared by 1 base and J by 3 bases, with 13 bases between. Source material: PBMCs. V usage is TRBV7-9 and J usage is TRBJ1-5; D is perhaps TRBD1 (6 bases). The receptor comes from a human donor in good health (CMV status not recorded). Some clones in this sample may be carry-over from other donors' samples. The CDR3 here is CASSLGGARSNQPQHF. For the CDR3, the DNA is TGTGCCAGCAGCTTAGGGGGGGCCCGATCCAATCAGCCCCAGCATTTT.